This TCR beta chain was obtained from a study of shared clonotypes between healthy human individuals. General observations from the study: Relative to memory subsets, naive subsets generally showed larger estimated richness.

The table lists this clone with a count of one. Antigen unknown. There are 16 residues in the CDR3. The V and J ends lost 7 bases and 1 base respectively, with 17 bases between them. Germline CDR1 MDHEN, CDR2 SYDVKM. The protocol was immunoSEQ multiplex PCR, while the TCRdb copy is restricted to in-frame clones and leaves out a portion. Here the sample spans 2,500,000 or so clones, under 95% being singletons. Sequenced material: naive CD4+ T cells from PBMCs. Documented subset: CD45RA+ positively selected. The sequence was obtained from a man aged 18 to 30 in good health. Some clones in this sample may be carry-over from other donors' samples. The gene calls are TRBV28 and TRBJ1-3; a weak D match, TRBD1 (5 bases). CDR3 protein: CASTPGTGPSGNTIYF. As DNA, the CDR3 is TGTGCCAGCACCCCTGGGACGGGACCTTCTGGAAACACCATATATTTT. Looking up the rest from reference TRBV28 and TRBJ1-3 gives the full variable domain: DVKVTQSSRYLVKRTGEKVFLECVQDMDHENMFWYRQDPGLGLRLIYFSYDVKMKEKGDIPEGYSVSREKKERFSLILESASTNQTSMYLCASTPGTGPSGNTIYFGEGSWLTVV.